This entry is about one TCR beta chain. What antigen it recognizes has not been identified. Within one base of it there is no much larger clone, and no base qualities were kept. From each donor, a single peripheral blood sample of approximately 110 mL on average was drawn into heparinised tubes. A BD FACSAria II and a panel including CD45RO, CCR7, CD25, CD127, CD95 and CD27 were used to sort naive, central memory, regulatory and stem cell-like memory CD4+ T cells. Every sorted population had a purity above 98%. PBMCs were isolated immediately by Lymphoprep density gradient centrifugation and stained directly without culture. So that batch effects would be minimized, each experiment stained and sorted samples in pairs, pairing one healthy donor with one patient. The sample originates from a study of beta chain features in type 1 diabetes (dated by TCRdb to 2016 to 2019). About the full investigation: Patients and healthy donors did not differ in mean age, gender distribution, total cell number or subset yield. Across all samples, about 110 million sorted cells were examined, and cell number per subset correlated strongly with RNA yield. Regulatory and stem cell-like memory subsets were obtained from only 8 patients and roughly eight healthy donors, while naive and central memory subsets were obtained from all 30 or so donors. The study compared the TCRB repertoires of sorted circulating CD4+ T cell subsets in recently diagnosed type 1 diabetes patients with those in matched healthy donors.

The study at large found these results: Because the HLA sub-analyses included only small numbers of individuals, any influence of HLA type on TCRB rearrangement was left unresolved. A moderate but significant shortening of TCRB CDR3 length was observed in type 1 diabetes patients in all four CD4+ subsets. Naive, central memory and regulatory TCRB repertoires appeared more similar among patients than among healthy donors. Shorter templates might be favored by PCR, yet because patient and control samples were amplified and corrected together, any such skew would affect both groups equally. Because cDNA was sequenced instead of genomic DNA, highly expressing activated cells could be over-represented, though the groups showed no difference in activation or CD3 levels. Patients with type 1 diabetes made fewer insertions and deleted more nucleotides at VDJ recombination sites, implying thymic rearrangement abnormalities.

All of the isolated RNA was reverse transcribed with the High Capacity cDNA Reverse Transcription Kit, so expressed TCRB transcripts were sequenced. Deep immunoSEQ sequencing was performed on naive, central memory and regulatory T cell samples, with an average of around 3.5 million total reads per sample. Sorted cells were lysed in RLT buffer, and RNA was extracted using DNase-treated RNeasy Micro or Mini kits according to cell number. Each cell subset was processed on its own to prevent cross-contamination, while patient and healthy donor samples were processed together. TCRB sequences were amplified from cDNA with the immunoSEQ multiplex PCR, producing 87-bp fragments spanning the CDR3 region. The amplicons were sequenced using the Illumina HiSeq platform. The paper's processing steps were these. PCR bias was computationally corrected using synthetic template baselines, reads within Hamming distance 2 were collapsed, and singletons that could not be merged were discarded. By aligning reads against IMGT, V, D and J genes, CDR3 length, and insertions or deletions at six rearrangement sites were assigned. Within each subset, clonotype counts were normalized to sorted cell number, and only after that were true diversity and Gini coefficients computed with the tcR R package. The overlap coefficient, calculated on TCRB nucleotide sequences, was used to quantify repertoire sharing. As a proxy for the pre-selection repertoire, out-of-frame TCRB sequences from naive cells were analyzed. The source is immuneACCESS, and TCRdb retained only in-frame sequences with V and J called. Part of the clones is not carried over; for the studies checked, unresolved V genes explain less than half of this, and the remainder is unexplained. V and J calls and clone size are copied from that table; D and trimming were computed from the DNA. For this sample there are around 250,000 clones; around 68% appear just once. Of the sample, approximately 0.053% is held by the ten largest clones.

Including cysteine and phenylalanine, the CDR3 has 12 amino acids. The read is trimmed to its CDR3 DNA, 36 bases read in frame from base 1. CDR1 and CDR2 are drawn from the germline V gene: SGHVS, FQNEAQ. Deletion took 6 bases off V and 1 base off J, with a span of 7 bases between the germline ends. Sequenced: naive CD4+ T cells from blood. The label giving this sample's cell subset or site can be read as: true naive CD4+ T cells. The sequence is built from TRBV7-8 and TRBJ2-7; no D gene is confidently identified. The sequence derives from a man aged 30 to 45 in good health. The DNA reads TGTGCCAGCAGTTCTACATCCTACGAGCAGTACTTC. The resulting protein is CASSSTSYEQYF.